This T cell receptor beta chain was recovered during a study of blood T cell repertoires in COVID-19. As for the study in general: T cells, B-cell-depleted T cells, or PBMCs supplied cDNA or gDNA.

This clone was counted once. Unmatched junction bases numbered 3, after V lost 3 bases and J lost 9 bases. This CDR3 spans 14 amino acids. Germline-derived CDR1 and CDR2 are SGHRS and YFSETQ. Per the original methods: Using reference gene primer amplification, nucleated cell counts were estimated. Sequencing used immunoSEQ multiplex PCR; TCRdb keeps in-frame clones, though not all of them. The DNA was the basis for D and trimming; V, J and clone size are from that table. The sample has about 240,000 clones, 70% to 90% seen once. The gene calls are TRBV5-1 and TRBJ1-6, with 10 bases aligning to TRBD1. The sample taken for sequencing was peripheral blood. The receptor was derived from a woman in her thirties with acute or convalescent COVID-19. The CDR3 DNA sequence: TGCGCCAGCAGCTACGGACAGGGGGGTTCACCCCTCCACTTT. Protein sequence: CASSYGQGGSPLHF.